Below are 14 T cell receptor beta chains sequenced from a single sample in a study of cytomegalovirus exposure and HLA in healthy donors. The PCR used 60 Vbeta and 13 Jbeta primers. This table comes from immunoSEQ multiplex PCR, and its TCRdb copy is limited to in-frame clones, with some not included. The data show about 190,000 clones, with over 70% seen just once and roughly 1.6% held by the top ten. Source material: PBMCs. The source of these receptors is a woman younger than 35 in good health and CMV-seronegative.

This chain connects TRBV9 to TRBJ2-7; D possibly corresponds to TRBD1 (5 bases). V was cut by 3 bases and J by 7 bases, with 14 bases left in between. Germline V gene data show CDR1 as SGDLS and CDR2 as YYNGEE. The CDR3 loop spans 13 amino acids. CDR3 DNA sequence: TGTGCCAGCAGCGACCGACAGACGGAAGAGCAGTACTTC. Its protein is CASSDRQTEEQYF.

The V and J genes are TRBV28 and TRBJ2-1, with 10 bases lining up with TRBD2. This CDR3 has 15 amino acids. Germline values: CDR1 MDHEN, CDR2 SYDVKM. J lost 7 bases, V lost 5 bases, and 8 bases had no gene match. The CDR3 DNA sequence: TGTGCCAGCAGTACAATGCTAGCGGGAGTTAATGAGCAGTTCTTC. Its translation: CASSTMLAGVNEQFF.

Only one count was recorded for this clone. The V gene is TRBV28, the J gene TRBJ2-2; 10 nucleotides align to TRBD2. This CDR3 has 17 amino acids. J lost 7 bases, V lost 3 bases, and 11 bases had no gene match. The germline V gene encodes CDR1 MDHEN and CDR2 SYDVKM. CDR3 in DNA: TGTGCCAGCAGTTTTTCTCAAGCGGGAGGGCTCAACGGGGAGCTGTTTTTT. Encoded protein: CASSFSQAGGLNGELFF.

V and J are TRBV29-1 and TRBJ2-1; D is ambiguous. Germline CDR1 and CDR2: SQVTM and ANQGSEA. The CDR3 sequence is 11 residues long. Trimming removed 1 base at V and 8 bases at J, with 6 bases between. CDR3: CSVEASDEQFF. CDR3 coding DNA: TGCAGCGTTGAAGCGTCCGATGAGCAGTTCTTC.

This clone has a handful of counts. The V gene is TRBV7-3, the J gene TRBJ2-2, with TRBD2 matching over 12 bases. Germline assignment: CDR1 SGHTA and CDR2 FQGTGA. This CDR3 has 16 residues. J lost 7 bases, V lost 5 bases, and 8 bases had no gene match. CDR3 bases: TGTGCCAGCAGCGCTAGCGGGAGGGTCTTAGGCGGGGAGCTGTTTTTT. This translates into CASSASGRVLGGELFF.

This sequence joins TRBV9 and TRBJ2-7; TRBD2 aligns across 10 bases. The CDR3 loop spans 14 amino acids. Germline loops: CDR1 SGDLS, CDR2 YYNGEE. After removal of 0 bases from V and 8 bases from J, the junction contained 5 bases not matched to a gene. In nucleotides, the CDR3 is TGTGCCAGCAGCGTAGGGCTAGCGGGGGTTCAGCAGTACTTC. Encoded protein: CASSVGLAGVQQYF.

This chain uses TRBV6-4 with TRBJ1-4, with TRBD1 identical over 9 bases. CDR1 MRHNA and CDR2 SNTAGT come from the germline V gene. Losses at the gene ends were 6 bases for V and 7 bases for J; bases not matched to a gene: 6. CDR3 length: 14 amino acids. The chain's CDR3 is CASRLDRGAEKLFF. The CDR3, as DNA: TGTGCCAGCAGACTTGACAGGGGGGCTGAAAAACTGTTTTTT.

The rearrangement joins TRBV7-3 to TRBJ2-3, with 7 bases that match TRBD2. Germline V gives CDR1 SGHTA, CDR2 FQGTGA. V was pared by 2 bases and J by 0 bases, with 8 bases of the junction left unmatched. CDR3 size: 17 residues. In DNA form, the CDR3 reads TGTGCCAGCAGCTTAGCTGGGACTACGTCTAGCACAGATACGCAGTATTTT. Its translation: CASSLAGTTSSTDTQYF.

This sequence joins TRBV27 and TRBJ2-1; D is possibly TRBD2 (5 bases). The CDR3 loop spans 15 amino acids. The germline V gene has CDR1 MNHEY and CDR2 SMNVEV (reference sequence). Trimming took 6 bases from V and 0 from J, leaving 12 bases between them. The CDR3 nucleotides are TGTGCCAGCAGCTCGGACTCGAGCTCCTACAATGAGCAGTTCTTC. It codes for CASSSDSSSYNEQFF.

V is TRBV7-9 and J is TRBJ1-2; 12 nucleotides match TRBD1. J lost 6 bases, V lost 4 bases, and 9 bases had no gene match. The CDR3 is 16 amino acids. The germline CDR1 and CDR2 sequences are SEHNR and FQNEAQ (reference sequence). The CDR3 spells CASSSTTGTGGNGYTF. The CDR3 DNA sequence: TGTGCCAGCAGCTCGACTACCGGGACAGGGGGCAATGGCTACACCTTC.

The gene calls are TRBV4-1 and TRBJ1-2, with 9 bases lining up with TRBD1. After removal of 1 base from V and 6 bases from J, the junction contained 15 bases not matched to a gene. Germline V gene sequence: CDR1 MGHRA, CDR2 YSYEKL. The CDR3 length is 18 residues. CDR3 in amino acids: CASSQAPESRDRADGYTF. The CDR3 DNA follows: TGCGCCAGCAGCCAAGCACCGGAATCCCGGGACAGGGCCGATGGCTACACCTTC.

This clone has only one observation. The junction departs from germline at one end; a sequencing error may be responsible. The V gene is TRBV7-7, the J gene TRBJ2-3; D call uncertain. Germline CDR1 is SSHAT and CDR2 is FNYEAQ (reference sequence). The CDR3 covers 13 residues. CDR3 in amino acids: CASSLGQTDTQYF. DNA of the CDR3: TGTGCTAGCAGCTTAGGGCAGACAGATACGCAGTATTTT.

Only one count was recorded for this clone. The rearrangement joins TRBV5-1 to TRBJ2-7, with 9 bases identical to TRBD1. With 3 bases clipped from V and 0 bases from J, the junction kept 1 base outside the gene matches. Germline CDR1 SGHRS, CDR2 YFSETQ. The CDR3 contains 14 residues. Written as DNA, the CDR3 is TGCGCCAGCAGCTGGACAGGGGACTCCTACGAGCAGTACTTC. Translation: CASSWTGDSYEQYF.

V and J are TRBV7-2 and TRBJ2-1; 9 nucleotides agree with TRBD1. Germline CDR1 and CDR2: SGHTA and FQGNSA. After removal of 5 bases from V and 5 bases from J, the junction contained 4 bases not matched to a gene. CDR3 length: 14 residues. CDR3 region: CASSKWDRDNEQFF. The CDR3 region has the DNA TGTGCCAGCAGCAAGTGGGACAGGGACAATGAGCAGTTCTTC.